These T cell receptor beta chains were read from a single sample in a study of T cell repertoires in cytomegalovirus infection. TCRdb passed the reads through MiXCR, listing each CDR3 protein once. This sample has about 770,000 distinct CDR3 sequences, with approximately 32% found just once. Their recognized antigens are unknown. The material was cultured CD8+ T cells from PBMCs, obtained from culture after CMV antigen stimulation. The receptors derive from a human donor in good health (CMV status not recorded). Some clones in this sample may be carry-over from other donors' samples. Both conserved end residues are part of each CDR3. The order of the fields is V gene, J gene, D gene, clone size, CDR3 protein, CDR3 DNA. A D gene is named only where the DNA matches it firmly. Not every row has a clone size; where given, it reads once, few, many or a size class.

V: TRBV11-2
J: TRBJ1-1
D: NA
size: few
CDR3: CASSPSSGSTEAFF
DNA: TGTGCCAGCAGCCCCTCCAGCGGGAGCACTGAAGCTTTCTTT

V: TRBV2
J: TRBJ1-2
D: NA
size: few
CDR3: CASISRGYTF
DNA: TGTGCCAGCATATCTCGGGGCTACACCTTC

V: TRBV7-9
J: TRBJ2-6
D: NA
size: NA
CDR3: CASINPSNVLTF
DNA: TGTGCCAGCATTAACCCGTCCAACGTCCTGACTTTC

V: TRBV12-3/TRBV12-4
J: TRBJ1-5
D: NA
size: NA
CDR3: CASSLSYGSNQPQHF
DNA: TGTGCCAGCAGTTTAAGTTATGGTAGCAATCAGCCCCAGCATTTT

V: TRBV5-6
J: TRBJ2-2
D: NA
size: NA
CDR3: CASSLFGFPANTGELFF
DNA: TGTGCCAGCAGCTTGTTTGGCTTTCCCGCGAACACCGGGGAGCTGTTTTTT

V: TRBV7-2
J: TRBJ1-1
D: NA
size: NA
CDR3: CASSDLRNTEAFF
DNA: TGTGCCAGCAGCGACCTCAGGAACACTGAAGCTTTCTTT

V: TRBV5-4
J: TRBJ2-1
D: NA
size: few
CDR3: CASSLRRETYNEQFF
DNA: TGTGCCAGCAGCTTGCGCAGGGAGACCTACAATGAGCAGTTCTTC

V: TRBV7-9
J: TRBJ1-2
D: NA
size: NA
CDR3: CASSPPHFNYGYTF
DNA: TGTGCCAGCAGCCCCCCCCATTTTAACTATGGCTACACCTTC

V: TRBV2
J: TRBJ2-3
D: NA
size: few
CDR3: CASPLSVGPRTDTQYF
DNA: TGTGCCAGCCCGCTAAGTGTGGGACCTCGCACAGATACGCAGTATTTT

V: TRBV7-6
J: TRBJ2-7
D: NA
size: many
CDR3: CASSPLPGSYEQYF
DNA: TGTGCCAGCAGCCCCTTGCCGGGGTCCTACGAGCAGTACTTC

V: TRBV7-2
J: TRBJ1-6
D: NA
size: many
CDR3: CASSPVVAGLRRGSPLHF
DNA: TGTGCCAGCAGCCCAGTAGTGGCGGGACTGCGCCGAGGGTCACCCCTCCACTTT

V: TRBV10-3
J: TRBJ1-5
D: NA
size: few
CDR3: CAIRFGRESNQPQHF
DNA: TGTGCCATCAGATTCGGCAGGGAGAGCAATCAGCCCCAGCATTTT

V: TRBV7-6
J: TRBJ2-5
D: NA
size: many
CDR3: CASTLGDSQETQYF
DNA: TGTGCCAGCACCCTAGGGGACTCTCAAGAGACCCAGTACTTC

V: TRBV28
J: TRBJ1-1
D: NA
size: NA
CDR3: CASAAGTEAFF
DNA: TGTGCCAGCGCAGCTGGCACTGAAGCTTTCTTT

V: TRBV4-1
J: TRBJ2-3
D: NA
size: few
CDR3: CASSHLRSSSTDTQYF
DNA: TGCGCCAGCAGCCACCTCAGGAGTTCTAGCACAGATACGCAGTATTTT

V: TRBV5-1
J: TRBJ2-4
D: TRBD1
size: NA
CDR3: CASRTDRAENIQYF
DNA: TGCGCCAGCAGAACGGACAGGGCAGAAAACATTCAGTACTTC

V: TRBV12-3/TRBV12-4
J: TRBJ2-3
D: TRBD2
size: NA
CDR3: CASSLRSGGRDTQYF
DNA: TGTGCCAGCAGTTTAAGAAGCGGGGGCCGAGATACGCAGTATTTT

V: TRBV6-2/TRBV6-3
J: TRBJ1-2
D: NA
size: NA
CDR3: CASSYLSQLPNYGYTF
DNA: TGTGCCAGCAGTTACTTGTCGCAACTCCCTAACTATGGCTACACCTTC

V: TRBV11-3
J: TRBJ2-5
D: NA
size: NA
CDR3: CASSLSGQEETQYF
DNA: TGTGCCAGCAGCTTATCCGGTCAAGAAGAGACCCAGTACTTC

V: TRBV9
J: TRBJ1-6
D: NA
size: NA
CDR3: CASTSRTVNSPLHF
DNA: TGTGCCAGCACCTCACGGACAGTCAATTCACCCCTCCACTTT

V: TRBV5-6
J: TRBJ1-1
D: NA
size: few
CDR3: CASSLDPSTEAFF
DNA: TGTGCCAGCAGCTTGGATCCGAGCACTGAAGCTTTCTTT

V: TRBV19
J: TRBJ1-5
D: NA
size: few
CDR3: CASSVWGSNQPQHF
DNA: TGTGCCAGTAGTGTTTGGGGTAGCAATCAGCCCCAGCATTTT

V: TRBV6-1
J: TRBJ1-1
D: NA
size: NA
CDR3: CASSEAPKPEEAFF
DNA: TGTGCCAGCAGTGAAGCGCCAAAGCCTGAAGAAGCTTTCTTT

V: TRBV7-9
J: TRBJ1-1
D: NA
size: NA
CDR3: CASSLLISVEAFF
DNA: TGTGCCAGCAGCTTACTTATCAGTGTTGAAGCTTTCTTT

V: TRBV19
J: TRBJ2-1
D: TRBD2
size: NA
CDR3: CASSIDLMSGVNNEQFF
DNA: TGTGCCAGTAGTATAGATCTCATGAGCGGGGTGAACAATGAGCAGTTCTTC

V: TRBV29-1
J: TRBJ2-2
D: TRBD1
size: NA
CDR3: CSAGRDRDTGELFF
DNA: TGCAGCGCTGGCCGGGACAGGGACACCGGGGAGCTGTTTTTT

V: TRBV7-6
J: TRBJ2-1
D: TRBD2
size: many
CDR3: CASSLRLAGGFSEQFF
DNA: TGTGCCAGCAGCTTACGCTTGGCGGGGGGGTTTTCTGAGCAGTTCTTC

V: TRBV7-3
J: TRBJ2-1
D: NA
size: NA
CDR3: CASSITGTNEQFF
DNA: TGTGCCAGCAGCATCACAGGTACCAATGAGCAGTTCTTC

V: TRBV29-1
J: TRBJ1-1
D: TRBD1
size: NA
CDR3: CSVQGASTEAFF
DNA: TGCAGCGTTCAGGGGGCGAGTACTGAAGCTTTCTTT

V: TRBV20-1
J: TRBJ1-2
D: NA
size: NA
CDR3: CSARDPRQSNYGYTF
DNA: TGCAGTGCTAGAGATCCGCGACAGTCAAACTATGGCTACACCTTC

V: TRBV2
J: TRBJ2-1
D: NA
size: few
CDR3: CASKGNEQFF
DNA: TGTGCCAGCAAGGGAAATGAGCAGTTCTTC